The 13 T cell receptor beta chains below were found in one sample sequenced in a study of T-cell reconstitution after alpha-beta-depleted transplantation in children. Preparation of the TCRbeta library involved a method that used unique molecular identifiers. TCRdb recomputed calls from the PCR reads with MiXCR, one row per CDR3 protein. The table lists 500,000 to 750,000 distinct CDR3 sequences, over 20% of them singletons, with under 45% in the top ten. Source: PBMCs, taken before TCRalphabeta/CD19-depleted stem cell transplant. All receptors derive from a boy in the first two years of life with Wiskott-Aldrich syndrome, due to receive a stem cell transplant.

V is TRBV14 and J is TRBJ1-4; D unresolved. V lost 1 base and J 7 bases, leaving 4 bases between the germline ends. Germline V gene sequence: CDR1 SGHDN, CDR2 FVKESK. This CDR3 contains 12 residues. CDR3 amino acids: CASSQGREKLFF. DNA for the CDR3: TGTGCCAGCAGCCAAGGTCGTGAAAAACTGTTTTTT.

The CDR3 loop reads CASSLSTGASYEQYF. The CDR3 nucleotides are TGTGCCAGTAGTCTATCAACCGGGGCTTCCTACGAGCAGTACTTC. The rearrangement joins TRBV19 to TRBJ2-7, with D perhaps given as TRBD1 or TRBD2 (5 bases each). The CDR3 has 15 amino acids. Trimming left V 5 bases short and J 1 base short, with 15 bases between. The germline CDR1 and CDR2 sequences are LNHDA and SQIVND (reference sequence).

This clonotype was seen a few times. The chain links TRBV7-3 to TRBJ2-7; a weak D match, TRBD1 (6 bases). CDR3 size: 16 residues. Germline lookup yields CDR1 SGHTA and CDR2 FQGTGA. V was pared by 5 bases and J by 0 bases, with 17 bases between. The CDR3 is CASSLPRTESSYEQYF. Written as DNA, the CDR3 is TGTGCCAGCAGCCTCCCACGGACAGAATCCTCCTACGAGCAGTACTTC. Filled out from reference TRBV7-3 and TRBJ2-7, the complete variable domain reads GAGVSQTPSNKVTEKGKYVELRCDPISGHTALYWYRQSLGQGPEFLIYFQGTGAADDSGLPNDRFFAVRPEGSVSTLKIQRTERGDSAVYLCASSLPRTESSYEQYFGPGTRLTVT.

The table lists this clonotype with a few counts. The chain carries TRBV24-1 and TRBJ2-1; 8 bases map to TRBD1. Germline V gene sequence: CDR1 KGHDR, CDR2 SFDVKD. V gave up 9 bases and J gave up 0 bases; unmatched junction bases: 6. There are 15 residues in the CDR3. The CDR3 sequence is CATQGAGSSYNEQFF. The DNA for the CDR3 is TGTGCCACCCAGGGGGCGGGTAGCTCCTACAATGAGCAGTTCTTC.

This clonotype was detected a few times. DNA of the CDR3: TGTGCCATCAGTGAGGGGGGGCTGGGGGCCAACGTCCTGACTTTC. This gives the protein CAISEGGLGANVLTF. The J gene is TRBJ2-6, the V gene TRBV10-3; D is possibly TRBD1 or TRBD2 (6 bases each). From germline, CDR1 is ENHRY and CDR2 SYGVKD. Trimming pared 2 bases from V and 4 bases from J, leaving 9 bases between. The CDR3 contains 15 residues.

This clonotype was recorded a few times. The rearrangement uses TRBV12-3 or TRBV12-4 and TRBJ2-3; possibly TRBD2 for D (6 bases). The V end lost 2 bases, the J end lost 6 bases, and 15 bases lay between the germline ends. The CDR3 has 15 residues. The CDR3 DNA sequence: TGTGCCAGCAGTTTATCAAGTAGCGGTGGGGATACGCAGTATTTT. It translates to CASSLSSSGGDTQYF.

The table lists this clonotype with a count of one. V usage is TRBV20-1 and J usage is TRBJ1-5; no clear D. The germline CDR1 and CDR2 sequences are DFQATT and SNEGSKA (reference sequence). The V gene lost 3 bases and the J gene lost 9 bases, with 12 bases spanning the gap. The CDR3 extends over 12 amino acids. CDR3: CSASRVSGPQHF. CDR3 sequence (DNA): TGCAGTGCTAGTAGGGTTAGCGGGCCCCAGCATTTT.

This sequence joins TRBV7-6 and TRBJ2-7; 9 nucleotides match TRBD1. The CDR3 loop spans 16 amino acids. CDR1 and CDR2 from the germline V gene are SGHVS and FNYEAQ. V shed 3 bases and J 2 bases; nucleotides not matched to a gene: 8. CDR3 protein: CASSLLGTGLPYEQYF. DNA for the CDR3: TGTGCCAGCAGCTTGCTCGGGACAGGGCTTCCCTACGAGCAGTACTTC.

The chain links TRBV15 to TRBJ2-3; possibly TRBD1 for D (5 bases). The CDR3 length is 16 residues. The V and J ends lost 0 bases and 5 bases respectively, with 15 bases between them. Germline assignment: CDR1 LNHNV and CDR2 YYDKDF (reference sequence). The CDR3, as DNA: TGTGCCACCAGCAGAGATCTGGCAGGGAACGAAGATACGCAGTATTTT. Protein: CATSRDLAGNEDTQYF.

This clonotype was observed a few times. This chain joins TRBV6-1 and TRBJ1-1; 8 bases map to TRBD1. The CDR3 has 16 amino acids. Germline loops: CDR1 MNHNS, CDR2 SASEGT. The V and J ends lost 5 bases and 4 bases, in that order; junction bases with no gene match: 12. CDR3 sequence reads: CASSQLDRGAATEAFF. The CDR3, as DNA: TGTGCCAGCAGTCAATTAGACAGGGGAGCGGCCACTGAAGCTTTCTTT.

CDR3 nucleotide sequence: TGCAGTGCTCCTGACCTTACTAGCGGGAGCTCCTACAATGAGCAGTTCTTC. This sequence encodes CSAPDLTSGSSYNEQFF. The V and J genes are TRBV20-1 and TRBJ2-1; TRBD2 aligns across 11 bases. CDR1 and CDR2 from the germline V gene are DFQATT and SNEGSKA (reference sequence). This CDR3 comprises 17 residues. Unmatched junction bases numbered 9, after V lost 5 bases and J lost 0 bases.

This clonotype was detected a few times. The chain recombines TRBV20-1 with TRBJ2-2; D may be TRBD1 (5 bases). The CDR3 is 14 residues long. V shed 0 bases and J shed 6 bases, with 11 bases lying between them. Germline assignment: CDR1 DFQATT and CDR2 SNEGSKA (reference sequence). The CDR3 coding sequence is TGCAGTGCTAGAGATCGTGGGGCAGCCGGGGAGCTGTTTTTT. Translating it yields CSARDRGAAGELFF.

Here the CDR3 DNA reads TGTGCCAGCAGCGAGGTTCTGGCCGGGGAGCTGTTTTTT. Protein product: CASSEVLAGELFF. This sequence joins TRBV9 and TRBJ2-2; D is unclear. V lost 3 bases and J lost 6, with 9 bases in between. Per germline, CDR1 SGDLS and CDR2 YYNGEE. This CDR3 region has 13 residues. Full variable domain (missing parts from reference TRBV9 and TRBJ2-2): DSGVTQTPKHLITATGQRVTLRCSPRSGDLSVYWYQQSLDQGLQFLIQYYNGEERAKGNILERFSAQQFPDLHSELNLSSLELGDSALYFCASSEVLAGELFFGEGSRLTVL.